Below are 9 T cell receptor beta chains sequenced from a single sample in a study of blood T cell repertoires in COVID-19 (dated by TCRdb to about 2020). The library was produced with the immunoSEQ multiplex PCR assay. TCRdb carries this immuneACCESS record with in-frame sequences only. Its versions omit some clonotypes, under half of them owing to an unresolved V gene in the studies checked, with the rest unexplained. A total of about 150,000 clones appear in this sample, 75% to 85% of them only once. About 6.8% of the sample goes to the ten largest clones. The source material was peripheral blood. The source of these receptors is a woman aged 45 to 65 in a cohort sampled during active or convalescent COVID-19.

The genes are TRBV7-9 and TRBJ2-7; D not resolved. Trimming shortened V by 2 bases and J by 0 bases, and 11 bases separated the two germline ends. Germline V gene data show CDR1 as SEHNR and CDR2 as FQNEAQ (reference sequence). CDR3 length: 15 residues. The CDR3: CASSLRAANSYEQYF. The CDR3 bases are TGTGCCAGCAGCTTACGTGCAGCGAACTCCTACGAGCAGTACTTC.

V gene TRBV3-1 (or the pseudogene TRBV3-2) combines with J gene TRBJ1-1; a possible D gene is TRBD1 (6 bases). Between the trimmed V and J ends, which lost 1 base and 2 bases, there was a span of 8 bases. The CDR3 length is 14 residues. The V gene's germline CDR1 is LGHDT and CDR2 YNNKEL (reference sequence). CDR3 in amino acids: CASSQGTANTEAFF. CDR3 bases: TGTGCCAGCAGCCAAGGGACAGCCAACACTGAAGCTTTCTTT.

In this sample, this clone turned up a few times. The chain combines TRBV3-1 (or the pseudogene TRBV3-2) with TRBJ2-7, with TRBD2 identical over 10 bases. Losses at the gene ends were 4 bases for V and 2 bases for J; bases not matched to a gene: 5. The germline gives CDR1 LGHDT, CDR2 YNNKEL (reference sequence). This CDR3 region has 15 residues. The chain's CDR3 is CASSPQSGGAYEQYF. Written as DNA, the CDR3 is TGTGCCAGCAGCCCCCAAAGCGGGGGGGCCTACGAGCAGTACTTC.

J is TRBJ2-3 and V is TRBV5-1; 8 bases line up with TRBD2. The CDR3 is made up of 15 amino acids. Germline assignment: CDR1 SGHRS and CDR2 YFSETQ. V lost 0 bases and J lost 4; bases outside the gene matches: 4. The CDR3 spells CASSLVGGAPDTQYF. Written as DNA, the CDR3 is TGCGCCAGCAGCTTGGTCGGGGGGGCCCCAGATACGCAGTATTTT.

The CDR3 spells CASSVHRGLGDIQYF. The DNA of the CDR3 is TGTGCCAGCAGCGTCCACAGGGGGCTGGGTGACATTCAGTACTTC. This chain links TRBV9 with TRBJ2-4, with 9 nucleotides matching TRBD1. V was clipped by 2 bases and J by 8 bases; unmatched bases: 8. CDR1 SGDLS and CDR2 YYNGEE come from the germline V gene. The CDR3 is made up of 15 amino acids.

The V and J genes are TRBV10-2 and TRBJ2-5; 9 bases match TRBD1. V trimming: 1 base; J trimming: 2 bases; junction bases outside the gene matches: 5. CDR1 is WSHSY and CDR2 is SAAADI in the germline V gene. This CDR3 is built from 16 residues. CDR3 in DNA: TGCGCCAGCAGTGAGTTGACAGGGGGGTGGCAAGAGACCCAGTACTTC. Encoded protein: CASSELTGGWQETQYF.

This clone appeared a single time. This sequence joins TRBV6-6 and TRBJ2-5, with 14 bases matching TRBD2. CDR3 length: 16 amino acids. After removal of 6 bases from V and 6 bases from J, the junction contained 9 bases not matched to a gene. CDR1 and CDR2 from the germline V gene are MNHNY and SVGAGI (reference sequence). This chain's CDR3 is CASSDGLAGGRQTQYF. CDR3 coding DNA: TGTGCCAGCAGCGATGGACTAGCGGGGGGCCGGCAGACCCAGTACTTC.

This chain joins TRBV3-1 (or the pseudogene TRBV3-2) and TRBJ2-2; maybe TRBD1 (6 bases). Looked up from germline, CDR1 is LGHDT and CDR2 is YNNKEL (reference sequence). Between the trimmed V and J ends, which lost 0 bases and 1 base, there was a span of 12 bases. This CDR3 comprises 17 residues. CDR3 coding DNA: TGTGCCAGCAGCCAAGATAAAAGGACAGTGAACACCGGGGAGCTGTTTTTT. Translating gives CASSQDKRTVNTGELFF.

This chain links TRBV19 with TRBJ1-1; 10 nucleotides agree with TRBD1. The V gene end was trimmed by 9 bases and the J gene end by 3 bases; junction bases not matched to a gene: 4. CDR1 LNHDA and CDR2 SQIVND come from the germline V gene (reference sequence). The CDR3 sequence is 13 residues long. CDR3 sequence reads: CASWDRGDTEAFF. CDR3 DNA: TGTGCCAGCTGGGACAGGGGTGACACTGAAGCTTTCTTT.